The sample holds a few counts of the clone carrying this TCR beta chain. Its antigen remains unidentified. This specimen belongs to a study of T-cell memory formation after mild COVID-19. Study at large: The study found TCR clusters largely donor specific. Study-level findings and limits: There was no confirmation that second-wave clones peaking on day 37 were SARS-CoV-2 specific.

Constant-segment-primed 5'RACE gave TCR alpha and TCR beta cDNA libraries with sample barcodes and UMIs. Each CDR3 protein is one row after TCRdb ran MiXCR on the 5' RACE reads. The data show some 350,000 distinct CDR3 sequences, roughly 15% seen once. The clonotype originates from a man between 18 and 35 years old who had mild COVID-19 (a few samples of this study predate the infection). Cell type and time point are not known. Specimen: PBMCs or a T cell subset sorted from them (not recorded which).

DNA for the CDR3: TGTGCCACCGCAGGGAGCTCCTATAATTCACCCCTCCACTTT. This sequence encodes CATAGSSYNSPLHF. J is TRBJ1-6 and V is TRBV6-5; tentatively, D is TRBD1 (5 bases). The CDR3 contains 14 residues. V lost 10 bases and J 0 bases, leaving 10 bases between the germline ends. CDR1 and CDR2 from the germline V gene are MNHEY and SVGAGI.